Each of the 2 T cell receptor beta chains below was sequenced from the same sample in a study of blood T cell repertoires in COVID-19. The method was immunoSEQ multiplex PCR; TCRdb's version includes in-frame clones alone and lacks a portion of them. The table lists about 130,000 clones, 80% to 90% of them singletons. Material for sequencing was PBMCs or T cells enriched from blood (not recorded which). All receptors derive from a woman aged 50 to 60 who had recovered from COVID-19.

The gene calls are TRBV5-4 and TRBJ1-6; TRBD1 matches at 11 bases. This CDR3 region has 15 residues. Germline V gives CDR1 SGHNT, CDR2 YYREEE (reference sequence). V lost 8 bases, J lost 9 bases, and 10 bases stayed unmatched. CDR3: CASTTGGTGGSPLHF. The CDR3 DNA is TGTGCCAGTACCACCGGGGGGACAGGGGGTTCACCCCTCCACTTT.

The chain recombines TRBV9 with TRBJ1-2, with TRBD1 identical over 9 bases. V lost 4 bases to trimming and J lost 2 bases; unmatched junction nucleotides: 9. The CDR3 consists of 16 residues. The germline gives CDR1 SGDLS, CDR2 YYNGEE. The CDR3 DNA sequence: TGTGCCAGCAGCTTGGGGAGGGACAGGGCGAACTATGGCTACACCTTC. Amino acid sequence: CASSLGRDRANYGYTF. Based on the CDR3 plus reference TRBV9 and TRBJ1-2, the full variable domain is DSGVTQTPKHLITATGQRVTLRCSPRSGDLSVYWYQQSLDQGLQFLIQYYNGEERAKGNILERFSAQQFPDLHSELNLSSLELGDSALYFCASSLGRDRANYGYTFGSGTRLTVV.